Each of the 15 T cell receptor beta chains below was sequenced from the same sample in a study of blood T cell repertoires in COVID-19. The method was immunoSEQ multiplex PCR; TCRdb's version includes in-frame clones alone and lacks a portion of them. Among 110,000 or so clones, around 88% were seen once, and the ten largest hold about 19%. Sequenced: peripheral blood. These receptors were obtained from a human donor with acute or convalescent COVID-19. The donor label of this sample is uncertain.

The rearrangement links TRBV7-2 to TRBJ1-6, with 8 bases matching TRBD1. The V and J ends lost 5 bases and 6 bases, in that order; junction bases with no gene match: 6. CDR1 is SGHTA, CDR2 FQGNSA, per germline. The CDR3 sequence is 15 residues long. The CDR3 loop is CASSARDRTNSPLHF. In DNA form, the CDR3 reads TGTGCCAGCAGCGCACGGGACAGGACTAATTCACCCCTCCACTTT.

The chain links TRBV4-3 to TRBJ1-4; TRBD1 might be the D (5 bases). The CDR3 extends over 16 amino acids. The germline V gene encodes CDR1 LGHNA and CDR2 YSLEER. V lost 1 base, J lost 7 bases, and 16 bases lay in between. CDR3 residues: CASSQAPAGGSEKLFF. DNA for the CDR3: TGCGCCAGCAGCCAAGCCCCAGCCGGGGGATCTGAAAAACTGTTTTTT.

The rearrangement joins TRBV7-2 to TRBJ1-1; 7 bases are shared with TRBD1. CDR3 length: 15 residues. With 5 bases clipped from V and 6 bases from J, the junction kept 12 bases outside the gene matches. The germline V gene encodes CDR1 SGHTA and CDR2 FQGNSA. CDR3 amino acids: CASSAQTGMGAEAFF. CDR3 nucleotides: TGTGCCAGCAGCGCACAGACAGGGATGGGCGCTGAAGCTTTCTTT.

The J gene is TRBJ1-6, the V gene TRBV15, with TRBD1 as a possible D gene (5 bases). Trimming shortened V by 3 bases and J by 8 bases, and 8 bases separated the two germline ends. Germline V gives CDR1 LNHNV, CDR2 YYDKDF (reference sequence). This CDR3 spans 13 amino acids. Here the CDR3 DNA reads TGTGCCACCAGCAGCATACAGGATTCACCCCTCCACTTT. The encoded protein is CATSSIQDSPLHF.

V and J are TRBV5-4 and TRBJ2-1, with a weak D call TRBD1 (6 bases). Looked up from germline, CDR1 is SGHNT and CDR2 is YYREEE (reference sequence). With 5 bases removed from V and 8 bases from J, the gap between germline ends came to 14 bases. The CDR3 sequence is 13 residues long. The CDR3 DNA is TGTGCCAGCAGGACTGGGACAAGCCATGAGCAGTTCTTC. It codes for CASRTGTSHEQFF. Combining the CDR3 with reference TRBV5-4 and TRBJ2-1 gives the whole variable domain ETGVTQSPTHLIKTRGQQVTLRCSSQSGHNTVSWYQQALGQGPQFIFQYYREEENGRGNFPPRFSGLQFPNYSSELNVNALELDDSALYLCASRTGTSHEQFFGPGTRLTVL.

Only a few counts were recorded for this clone. The chain carries TRBV2 and TRBJ2-7; 8 bases map to TRBD2. Germline-derived CDR1 and CDR2 are SNHLY and FYNNEI. Unmatched junction bases numbered 7, after V lost 5 bases and J lost 1 base. The CDR3 is 15 amino acids. For the CDR3, the DNA is TGTGCCAGCAGTCCGGGAGCGGGAGTTTCCTACGAGCAGTACTTC. Its translation is CASSPGAGVSYEQYF.

In its sample, this clone was seen a few times. The chain couples TRBV7-8 to TRBJ1-2; D is unclear. CDR1 is SGHVS, CDR2 FQNEAQ, per germline. The CDR3 has 15 amino acids. Trimming removed 1 base from V and 0 bases from J, with 9 bases in between. The CDR3 region is CASSLGSSTNYGYTF. The CDR3 nucleotides are TGTGCCAGCAGCTTAGGGTCCAGTACTAACTATGGCTACACCTTC. Complete variable domain (other parts from reference TRBV7-8 and TRBJ1-2): GAGVSQSPRYKVAKRGQDVALRCDPISGHVSLFWYQQALGQGPEFLTYFQNEAQLDKSGLPSDRFFAERPEGSVSTLKIQRTQQEDSAVYLCASSLGSSTNYGYTFGSGTRLTVV.

J is TRBJ1-2 and V is TRBV11-2; the match to TRBD1 covers 9 bases. The ends lost 2 bases at V and 8 bases at J; junction bases unmatched: 15. CDR3 length: 17 amino acids. Looked up from germline, CDR1 is SGHAT and CDR2 is FQNNGV. In DNA, the CDR3 is TGTGCCAGCAGCTTATTTTTAGGAATCACAGGGGGCGCGGGCTACACCTTC. Its translation is CASSLFLGITGGAGYTF.

The rearrangement joins TRBV6-1 to TRBJ1-6, with 7 bases aligning to TRBD1. CDR1 is MNHNS, CDR2 SASEGT, per germline. The CDR3 is 15 residues long. V dropped 1 base and J dropped 12; count of bases not matched to a gene: 9. The CDR3 DNA reads as TGTGCCAGCAGTGAAGTGGTGGGGACAGAAGAACCCCTCCACTTT. The encoded protein is CASSEVVGTEEPLHF.

The chain carries TRBV12-3 or TRBV12-4 and TRBJ2-1, with D unclear. There are 13 residues in the CDR3. V was trimmed by 6 bases and J by 6 bases, leaving 12 bases between them. The CDR3 region is CASRLGSSNEQFF. The CDR3 nucleotides read TGTGCCAGCAGACTTGGTAGCTCCAATGAGCAGTTCTTC.

The V call is TRBV7-2, the J call TRBJ2-7, with a possible D match to TRBD2 (5 bases). Germline V gene sequence: CDR1 SGHTA, CDR2 FQGNSA. The CDR3 runs to 16 residues. Between the trimmed V and J ends, which lost 1 base and 0 bases, there was a span of 13 bases. The CDR3 protein is CASSLDLGASSYEQYF. CDR3 sequence (DNA): TGTGCCAGCAGCTTAGATTTGGGAGCTAGCTCCTACGAGCAGTACTTC.

This sequence joins TRBV4-3 and TRBJ2-7, with TRBD2 identical over 8 bases. Germline V gene sequence: CDR1 LGHNA, CDR2 YSLEER. This CDR3 is built from 19 residues. V lost 0 bases, J lost 3 bases, and 16 bases stayed unmatched. The CDR3 DNA follows: TGCGCCAGCAGCCAAGATTCTCCGATCTCAAGCGGGGGAAACTACGAGCAGTACTTC. This translates into CASSQDSPISSGGNYEQYF.

The chain is built from TRBV15 and TRBJ1-6; TRBD1 aligns across 8 bases. After removal of 1 base from V and 8 bases from J, the junction contained 4 bases not matched to a gene. Germline V gene sequence: CDR1 LNHNV, CDR2 YYDKDF (reference sequence). This CDR3 has 15 amino acids. CDR3 coding DNA: TGTGCCACCAGCAGAGCCGGACAGGGCCATTCACCCCTCCACTTT. It codes for CATSRAGQGHSPLHF.

The chain couples TRBV7-9 to TRBJ1-2; unclear D gene. CDR3 size: 14 residues. Between the trimmed V and J ends, which lost 1 base and 4 bases, there was a span of 10 bases. The germline CDR1 and CDR2 sequences are SEHNR and FQNEAQ (reference sequence). The CDR3 region is CASSLGREIYGYTF. CDR3 sequence (DNA): TGTGCCAGCAGCTTAGGTCGGGAAATCTATGGCTACACCTTC. Variable domain in full (rest from reference TRBV7-9 and TRBJ1-2): DTGVSQNPRHKITKRGQNVTFRCDPISEHNRLYWYRQTLGQGPEFLTYFQNEAQLEKSRLLSDRFSAERPKGSFSTLEIQRTEQGDSAMYLCASSLGREIYGYTFGSGTRLTVV.

The chain combines TRBV6-5 with TRBJ2-7, with TRBD1 as a possible D gene (5 bases). CDR3 size: 10 residues. The V gene's germline CDR1 is MNHEY and CDR2 SVGAGI. Trimming removed 10 bases from V and 5 bases from J, with 9 bases in between. The CDR3 coding sequence is TGTGCCACCCGACAGCACGAGCAGTACTTC. The encoded protein is CATRQHEQYF.